This entry concerns a single T cell receptor (beta chain). The antigen is undetermined. This sample is part of a study of T cells in localized non-small cell lung cancer. Study-level points and caveats: Those with higher blood T cell density had longer overall survival. Detection in adjacent lung was observed for a median around 55 of the top 100 tumor clones.

The V end lost 6 bases, the J end lost 6 bases, and 12 bases lay between the germline ends. CDR3 length: 12 amino acids. Germline loops: CDR1 MNHEY, CDR2 SVGAGI. Data came from immunoSEQ multiplex PCR; TCRdb stores just in-frame clones and leaves some out. The sample gives several thousand clones, roughly 94% of which show up once; about 5% is in the top ten. The sample here was peripheral blood mononuclear cells, taken before any cancer treatment. The TCR originated in a male donor at least 60 years old with stage II lung adenocarcinoma. This sequence joins TRBV6-5 and TRBJ2-7; D may be TRBD1 (6 bases). The CDR3 reads CASRGRGREQYF. CDR3 coding DNA: TGTGCCAGCAGGGGCAGGGGTCGCGAGCAGTACTTC.